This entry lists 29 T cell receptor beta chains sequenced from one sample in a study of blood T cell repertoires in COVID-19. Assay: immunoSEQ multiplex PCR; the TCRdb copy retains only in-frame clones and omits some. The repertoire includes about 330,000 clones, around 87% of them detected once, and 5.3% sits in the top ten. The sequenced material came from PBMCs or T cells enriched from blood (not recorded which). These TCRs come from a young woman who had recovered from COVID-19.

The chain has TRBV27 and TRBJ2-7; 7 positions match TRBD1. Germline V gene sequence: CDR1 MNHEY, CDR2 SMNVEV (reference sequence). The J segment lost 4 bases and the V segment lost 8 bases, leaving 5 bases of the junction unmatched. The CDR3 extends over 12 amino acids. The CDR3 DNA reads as TGTGCCAGCGGGGACAGAACTTACGAGCAGTACTTC. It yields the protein CASGDRTYEQYF.

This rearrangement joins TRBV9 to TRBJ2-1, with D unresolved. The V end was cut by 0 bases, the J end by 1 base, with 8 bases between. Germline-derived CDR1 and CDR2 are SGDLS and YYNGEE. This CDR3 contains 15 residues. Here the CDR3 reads CASSVDAASYNEQFF. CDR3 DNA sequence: TGTGCCAGCAGCGTAGATGCGGCTTCCTACAATGAGCAGTTCTTC. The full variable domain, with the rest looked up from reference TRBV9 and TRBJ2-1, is DSGVTQTPKHLITATGQRVTLRCSPRSGDLSVYWYQQSLDQGLQFLIQYYNGEERAKGNILERFSAQQFPDLHSELNLSSLELGDSALYFCASSVDAASYNEQFFGPGTRLTVL.

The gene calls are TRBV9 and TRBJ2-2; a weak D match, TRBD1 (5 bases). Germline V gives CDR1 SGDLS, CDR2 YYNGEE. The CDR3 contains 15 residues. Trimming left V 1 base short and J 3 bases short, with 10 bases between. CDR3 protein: CASSVRSRDTGELFF. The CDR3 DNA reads TGTGCCAGCAGCGTAAGGAGCAGGGACACCGGGGAGCTGTTTTTT.

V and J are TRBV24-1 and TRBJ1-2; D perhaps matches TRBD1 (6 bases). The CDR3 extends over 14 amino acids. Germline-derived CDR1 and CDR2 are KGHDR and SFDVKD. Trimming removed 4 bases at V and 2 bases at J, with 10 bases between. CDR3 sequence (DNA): TGTGCCACCAGTGACAGGGGAAGAAACTATGGCTACACCTTC. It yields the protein CATSDRGRNYGYTF.

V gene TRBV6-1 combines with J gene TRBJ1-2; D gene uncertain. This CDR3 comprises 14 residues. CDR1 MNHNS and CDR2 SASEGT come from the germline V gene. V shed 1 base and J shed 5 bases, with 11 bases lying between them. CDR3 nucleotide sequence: TGTGCCAGCAGTGAAGGTAACAGCCGGTATGGCTACACCTTC. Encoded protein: CASSEGNSRYGYTF.

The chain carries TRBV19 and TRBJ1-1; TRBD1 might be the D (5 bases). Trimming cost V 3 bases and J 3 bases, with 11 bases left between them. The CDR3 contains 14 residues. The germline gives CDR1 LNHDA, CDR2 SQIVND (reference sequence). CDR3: CASSIVRGDTEAFF. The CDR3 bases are TGTGCCAGTAGTATTGTTCGGGGGGACACTGAAGCTTTCTTT.

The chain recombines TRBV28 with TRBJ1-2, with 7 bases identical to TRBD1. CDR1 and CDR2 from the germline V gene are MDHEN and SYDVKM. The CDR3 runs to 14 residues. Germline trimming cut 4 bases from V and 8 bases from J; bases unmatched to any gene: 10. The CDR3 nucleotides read TGTGCCAGCAGTTACTCAGGGGGAGTAGGCGGCTACACCTTC. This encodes CASSYSGGVGGYTF.

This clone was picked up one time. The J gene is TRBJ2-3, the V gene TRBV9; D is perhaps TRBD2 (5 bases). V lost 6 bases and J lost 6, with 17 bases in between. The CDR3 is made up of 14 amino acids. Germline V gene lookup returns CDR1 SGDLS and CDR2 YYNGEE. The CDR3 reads CASTGPAGGDTQYF. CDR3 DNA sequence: TGTGCCAGCACAGGCCCCGCCGGCGGGGATACGCAGTATTTT.

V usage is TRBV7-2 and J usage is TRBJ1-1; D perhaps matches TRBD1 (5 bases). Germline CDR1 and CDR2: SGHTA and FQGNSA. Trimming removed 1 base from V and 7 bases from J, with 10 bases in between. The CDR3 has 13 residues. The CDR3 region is CASSLEGLGEAFF. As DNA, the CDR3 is TGTGCCAGCAGCTTAGAGGGGCTAGGTGAAGCTTTCTTT.

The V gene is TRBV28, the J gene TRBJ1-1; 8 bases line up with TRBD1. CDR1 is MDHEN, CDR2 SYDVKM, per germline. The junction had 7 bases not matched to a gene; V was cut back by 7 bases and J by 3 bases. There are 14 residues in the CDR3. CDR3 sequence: CASTGTGGDTEAFF. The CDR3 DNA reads TGTGCCAGCACCGGAACAGGGGGAGACACTGAAGCTTTCTTT.

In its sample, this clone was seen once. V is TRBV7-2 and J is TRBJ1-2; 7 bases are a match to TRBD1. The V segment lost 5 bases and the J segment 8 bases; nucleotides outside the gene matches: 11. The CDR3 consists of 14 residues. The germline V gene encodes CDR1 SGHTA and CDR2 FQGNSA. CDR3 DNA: TGTGCCAGCAGCCCGGCGACAGGGTCTGAAGGCTACACCTTC. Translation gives CASSPATGSEGYTF.

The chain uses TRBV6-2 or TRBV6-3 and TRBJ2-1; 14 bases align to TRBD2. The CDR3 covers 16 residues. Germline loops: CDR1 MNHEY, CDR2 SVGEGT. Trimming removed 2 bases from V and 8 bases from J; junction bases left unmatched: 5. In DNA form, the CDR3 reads TGTGCCAGCAGTTACGGACTAGCGGGGGGTTACGATGAGCAGTTCTTC. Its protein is CASSYGLAGGYDEQFF.

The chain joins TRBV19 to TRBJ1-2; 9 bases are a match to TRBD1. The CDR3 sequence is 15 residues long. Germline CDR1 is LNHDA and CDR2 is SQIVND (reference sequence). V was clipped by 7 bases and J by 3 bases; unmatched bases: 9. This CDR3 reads CASTPGQGRHYGYTF. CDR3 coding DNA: TGTGCCAGTACCCCAGGACAGGGGCGACACTATGGCTACACCTTC.

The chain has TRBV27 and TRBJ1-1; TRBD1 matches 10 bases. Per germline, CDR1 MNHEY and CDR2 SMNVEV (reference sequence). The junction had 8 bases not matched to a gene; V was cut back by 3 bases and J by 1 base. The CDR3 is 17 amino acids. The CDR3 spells CASSFFRTGGRNTEAFF. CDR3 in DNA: TGTGCCAGCAGTTTTTTTAGGACAGGGGGGAGGAACACTGAAGCTTTCTTT.

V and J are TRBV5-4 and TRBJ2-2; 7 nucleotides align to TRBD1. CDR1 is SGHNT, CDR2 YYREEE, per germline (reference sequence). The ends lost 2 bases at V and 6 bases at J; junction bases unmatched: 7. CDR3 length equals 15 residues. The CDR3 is CASSLGGGSAGELFF. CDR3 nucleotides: TGTGCCAGCAGCTTAGGGGGCGGATCGGCCGGGGAGCTGTTTTTT. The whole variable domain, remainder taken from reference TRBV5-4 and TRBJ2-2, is ETGVTQSPTHLIKTRGQQVTLRCSSQSGHNTVSWYQQALGQGPQFIFQYYREEENGRGNFPPRFSGLQFPNYSSELNVNALELDDSALYLCASSLGGGSAGELFFGEGSRLTVL.

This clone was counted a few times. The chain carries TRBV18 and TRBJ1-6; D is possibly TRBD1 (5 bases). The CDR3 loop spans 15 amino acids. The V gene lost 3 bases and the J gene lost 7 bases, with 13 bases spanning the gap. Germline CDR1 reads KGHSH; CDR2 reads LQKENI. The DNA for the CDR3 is TGTGCCAGCTCACCGGGGGGGAATGACAATTCACCCCTCCACTTT. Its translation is CASSPGGNDNSPLHF.

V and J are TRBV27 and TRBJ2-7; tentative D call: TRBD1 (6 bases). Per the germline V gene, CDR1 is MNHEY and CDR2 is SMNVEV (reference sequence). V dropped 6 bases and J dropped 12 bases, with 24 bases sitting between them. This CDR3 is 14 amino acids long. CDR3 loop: CASSLTGSLGSRYF. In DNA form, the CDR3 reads TGTGCCAGCAGCCTTACAGGGTCGTTGGGTAGTAGGTACTTC.

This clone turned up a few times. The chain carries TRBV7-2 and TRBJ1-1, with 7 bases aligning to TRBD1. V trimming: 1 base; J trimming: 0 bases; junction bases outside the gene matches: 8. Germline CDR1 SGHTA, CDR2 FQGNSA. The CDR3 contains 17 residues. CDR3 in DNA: TGTGCCAGCAGCTTAGTGCCCCCGGGACAGTTGAACACTGAAGCTTTCTTT. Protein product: CASSLVPPGQLNTEAFF. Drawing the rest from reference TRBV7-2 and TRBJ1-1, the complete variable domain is GAGVSQSPSNKVTEKGKDVELRCDPISGHTALYWYRQSLGQGLEFLIYFQGNSAPDKSGLPSDRFSAERTGGSVSTLTIQRTQQEDSAVYLCASSLVPPGQLNTEAFFGQGTRLTVV.

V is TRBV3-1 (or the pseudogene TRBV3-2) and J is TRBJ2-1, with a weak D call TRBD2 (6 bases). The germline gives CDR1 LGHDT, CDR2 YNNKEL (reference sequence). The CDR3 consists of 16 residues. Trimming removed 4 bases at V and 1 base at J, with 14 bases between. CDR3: CASSPRLGRSYNEQFF. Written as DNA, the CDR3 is TGTGCCAGCAGCCCCCGACTAGGACGATCCTACAATGAGCAGTTCTTC.

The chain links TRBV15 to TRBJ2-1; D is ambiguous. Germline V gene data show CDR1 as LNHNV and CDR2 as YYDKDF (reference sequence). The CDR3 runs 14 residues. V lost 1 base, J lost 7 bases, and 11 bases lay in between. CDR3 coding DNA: TGTGCCACCAGCAGAGGGGCCAATCGGAATGAGCAGTTCTTC. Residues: CATSRGANRNEQFF.

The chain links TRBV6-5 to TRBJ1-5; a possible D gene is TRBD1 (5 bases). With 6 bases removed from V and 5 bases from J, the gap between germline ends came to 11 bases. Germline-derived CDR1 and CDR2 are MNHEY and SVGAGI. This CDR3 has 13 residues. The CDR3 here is CASRPGWDQPQHF. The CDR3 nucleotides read TGTGCCAGCAGACCAGGGTGGGATCAGCCCCAGCATTTT.

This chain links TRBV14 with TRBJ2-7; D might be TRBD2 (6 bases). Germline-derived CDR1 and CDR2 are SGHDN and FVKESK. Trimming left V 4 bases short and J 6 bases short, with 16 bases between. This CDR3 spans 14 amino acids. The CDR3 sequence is CASSRILASREQYF. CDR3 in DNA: TGTGCCAGCAGCCGCATACTAGCTTCCCGCGAGCAGTACTTC.

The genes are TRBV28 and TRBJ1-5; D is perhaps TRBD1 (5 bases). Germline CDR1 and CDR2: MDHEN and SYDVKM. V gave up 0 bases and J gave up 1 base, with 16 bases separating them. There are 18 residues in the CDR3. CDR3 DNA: TGTGCCAGCAGTTTATGGGGCGGGAGGGACCTCAGCAATCAGCCCCAGCATTTT. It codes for CASSLWGGRDLSNQPQHF. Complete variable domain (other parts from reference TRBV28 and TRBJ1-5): DVKVTQSSRYLVKRTGEKVFLECVQDMDHENMFWYRQDPGLGLRLIYFSYDVKMKEKGDIPEGYSVSREKKERFSLILESASTNQTSMYLCASSLWGGRDLSNQPQHFGDGTRLSIL.

CDR3 amino acids: CASSQESFSGNTIYF. The CDR3 DNA sequence: TGCGCCAGCAGCCAAGAGTCCTTCTCTGGAAACACCATATATTTT. The rearrangement uses TRBV4-3 and TRBJ1-3; D not certain. Germline-derived CDR1 and CDR2 are LGHNA and YSLEER. The CDR3 spans 15 residues. With 0 bases removed from V and 0 bases from J, the gap between germline ends came to 6 bases.

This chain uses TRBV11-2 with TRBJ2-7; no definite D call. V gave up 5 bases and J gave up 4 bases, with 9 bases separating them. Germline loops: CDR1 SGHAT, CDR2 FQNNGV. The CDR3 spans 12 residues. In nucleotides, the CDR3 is TGTGCCAGCAGCATAATAGCTTACGAGCAGTACTTC. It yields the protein CASSIIAYEQYF.

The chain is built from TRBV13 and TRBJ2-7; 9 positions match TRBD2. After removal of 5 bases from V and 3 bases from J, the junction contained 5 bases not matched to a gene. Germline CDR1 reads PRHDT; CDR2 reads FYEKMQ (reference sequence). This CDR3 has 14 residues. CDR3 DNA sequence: TGTGCCAGCAGCGGGCGGGGGGGCGACTACGAGCAGTACTTC. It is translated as CASSGRGGDYEQYF.

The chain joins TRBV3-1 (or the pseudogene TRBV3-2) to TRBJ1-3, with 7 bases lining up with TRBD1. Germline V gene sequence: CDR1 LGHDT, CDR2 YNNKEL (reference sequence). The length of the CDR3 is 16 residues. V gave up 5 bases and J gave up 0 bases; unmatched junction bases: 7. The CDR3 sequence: CASSSGGGGSGNTIYF. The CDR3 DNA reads TGTGCCAGCAGCTCAGGAGGGGGCGGCTCTGGAAACACCATATATTTT.

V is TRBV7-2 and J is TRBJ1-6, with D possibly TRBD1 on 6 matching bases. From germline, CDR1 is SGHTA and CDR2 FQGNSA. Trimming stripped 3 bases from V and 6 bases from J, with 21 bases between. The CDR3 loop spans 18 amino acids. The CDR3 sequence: CASSLERQAKLFNSPLHF. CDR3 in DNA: TGTGCCAGCAGCTTGGAGCGACAGGCCAAATTGTTTAATTCACCCCTCCACTTT.

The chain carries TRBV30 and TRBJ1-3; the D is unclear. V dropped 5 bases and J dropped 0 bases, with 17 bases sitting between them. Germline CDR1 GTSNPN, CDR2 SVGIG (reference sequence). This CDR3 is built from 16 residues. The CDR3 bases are TGTGCCTGGTCCCCTCCTCCTAGAGCCTCTGGAAACACCATATATTTT. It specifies CAWSPPPRASGNTIYF.